Given below is one T cell receptor (beta chain) in context. Trimming stripped 0 bases from V and 5 bases from J, with 17 bases between. This CDR3 is 17 amino acids long. Germline values: CDR1 SGDLS, CDR2 YYNGEE. The entry originates in a study of control samples from healthy donors and cancer patients. Assay used: immunoSEQ multiplex PCR; TCRdb lists only in-frame clones, some missing. The sample has around 130,000 clones, nearly 90% seen once. The clonotype originates from a man in his forties or fifties in good health. This chain uses TRBV9 with TRBJ2-2; tentatively, D is TRBD1 or TRBD2 (5 bases each). The source material was blood. CDR3 DNA sequence: TGTGCCAGCAGCGTAGAGAGCACAGGAGGCCATACCGGGGAGCTGTTTTTT. Translating it yields CASSVESTGGHTGELFF. Together with reference TRBV9 and TRBJ2-2, the CDR3 gives the full variable domain: DSGVTQTPKHLITATGQRVTLRCSPRSGDLSVYWYQQSLDQGLQFLIQYYNGEERAKGNILERFSAQQFPDLHSELNLSSLELGDSALYFCASSVESTGGHTGELFFGEGSRLTVL.